This is a list of T cell receptor beta chains from one sample in a study of T cell repertoires in cytomegalovirus infection. These receptors have no identified antigens. TCRdb used MiXCR to reprocess the reads, holding one entry per CDR3 protein. Of a few hundred thousand distinct CDR3 sequences listed, roughly a third were seen once; the top ten hold about 14%. The source material was cultured PBMCs, sampled from culture after CMV antigen stimulation. Receptors originate from a human donor in good health (CMV status not recorded). Some clones in this sample may be carry-over from other donors' samples. CDR3s include the opening cysteine and the closing phenylalanine or tryptophan. Fields, in order: V gene, clone size, D gene, J gene, CDR3 protein, CDR3 DNA. D genes are given only for firm matches. Some rows mark clone size as missing; the rest say once, few, many or name a class of expanded clone.

v_call: TRBV11-2; clone_size: NA; d_call: NA; j_call: TRBJ2-3; cdr3_aa: CASSLDGPRTDTQYF; cdr3_nt: TGTGCCAGCAGCTTAGATGGGCCGCGCACAGATACGCAGTATTTT
v_call: TRBV24-1; clone_size: NA; d_call: NA; j_call: TRBJ1-5; cdr3_aa: CATSDLIGFRNQPQHF; cdr3_nt: TGTGCCACCAGTGATTTGATCGGGTTCCGCAATCAGCCCCAGCATTTT
v_call: TRBV7-9; clone_size: NA; d_call: NA; j_call: TRBJ1-2; cdr3_aa: CASSLGQLGYTF; cdr3_nt: TGTGCCAGCAGCTTAGGCCAACTTGGCTACACCTTC
v_call: TRBV6-6; clone_size: NA; d_call: NA; j_call: TRBJ2-3; cdr3_aa: CASSYRGTSTDTQYF; cdr3_nt: TGTGCCAGCAGTTACCGGGGGACTAGCACAGATACGCAGTATTTT
v_call: TRBV28; clone_size: NA; d_call: NA; j_call: TRBJ1-4; cdr3_aa: CASRGPEYGKLFF; cdr3_nt: TGTGCCAGCAGGGGCCCCGAATATGGAAAACTGTTTTTT
v_call: TRBV27; clone_size: NA; d_call: NA; j_call: TRBJ2-3; cdr3_aa: CASSYGGPDTQYF; cdr3_nt: TGTGCCAGCAGTTATGGTGGACCGGATACGCAGTATTTT
v_call: TRBV29-1; clone_size: few; d_call: TRBD2; j_call: TRBJ2-3; cdr3_aa: CSSKEAGGGGTDTQYF; cdr3_nt: TGCAGCTCAAAGGAGGCGGGGGGCGGGGGCACAGATACGCAGTATTTT
v_call: TRBV4-3; clone_size: NA; d_call: TRBD1; j_call: TRBJ2-1; cdr3_aa: CASSQDRGYNEQFF; cdr3_nt: TGCGCCAGCAGCCAGGACAGGGGATACAATGAGCAGTTCTTC
v_call: TRBV6-1; clone_size: NA; d_call: TRBD1; j_call: TRBJ2-3; cdr3_aa: CASAVGQIKLDTQYF; cdr3_nt: TGTGCCAGCGCCGTGGGACAGATTAAATTGGATACGCAGTATTTT
v_call: TRBV6-6; clone_size: NA; d_call: NA; j_call: TRBJ2-3; cdr3_aa: CASSPRGLLGDTQYF; cdr3_nt: TGTGCCAGCAGTCCCCGGGGTTTACTGGGAGATACGCAGTATTTT
v_call: TRBV9; clone_size: NA; d_call: TRBD2; j_call: TRBJ2-1; cdr3_aa: CASSPRAGVTGEQFF; cdr3_nt: TGTGCCAGCAGCCCAAGAGCGGGAGTAACCGGTGAGCAGTTCTTC
v_call: TRBV4-3; clone_size: few; d_call: NA; j_call: TRBJ2-7; cdr3_aa: CASSQDVRRQSYEQYF; cdr3_nt: TGCGCCAGCAGCCAAGATGTACGTCGTCAGTCCTACGAGCAGTACTTC
v_call: TRBV28; clone_size: NA; d_call: TRBD1; j_call: TRBJ1-1; cdr3_aa: CASSFLDRGIAEAFF; cdr3_nt: TGTGCCAGCAGTTTTTTGGACAGGGGGATCGCTGAAGCTTTCTTT
v_call: TRBV28; clone_size: NA; d_call: TRBD2; j_call: TRBJ2-7; cdr3_aa: CASSHRLAGTYEQYF; cdr3_nt: TGTGCCAGCAGTCATCGTCTAGCGGGGACCTACGAGCAGTACTTC
v_call: TRBV7-2; clone_size: many; d_call: TRBD1; j_call: TRBJ1-4; cdr3_aa: CASSFQTGDNEKLFF; cdr3_nt: TGTGCCAGCAGCTTTCAGACAGGGGATAATGAAAAACTGTTTTTT
v_call: TRBV20-1; clone_size: NA; d_call: NA; j_call: TRBJ2-1; cdr3_aa: CSARGRDSYNEQFF; cdr3_nt: TGCAGTGCTAGAGGCCGGGATTCCTACAATGAGCAGTTCTTC
v_call: TRBV7-2; clone_size: NA; d_call: NA; j_call: TRBJ2-5; cdr3_aa: CASSLGGGAAETQYF; cdr3_nt: TGTGCCAGCAGCTTAGGAGGTGGTGCGGCGGAGACCCAGTACTTC
v_call: TRBV19; clone_size: few; d_call: TRBD1; j_call: TRBJ1-1; cdr3_aa: CASSITKDRGAFF; cdr3_nt: TGTGCCAGTAGTATAACTAAGGACAGGGGAGCTTTCTTT
v_call: TRBV3-1; clone_size: NA; d_call: NA; j_call: TRBJ1-1; cdr3_aa: CASSRKLRGEAFF; cdr3_nt: TGTGCCAGCAGCCGAAAATTAAGGGGAGAAGCTTTCTTT
v_call: TRBV7-2; clone_size: NA; d_call: NA; j_call: TRBJ2-7; cdr3_aa: CASSLALGKQYF; cdr3_nt: TGTGCCAGCAGCTTAGCGCTGGGGAAGCAGTACTTC
v_call: TRBV12-3/TRBV12-4; clone_size: NA; d_call: NA; j_call: TRBJ2-5; cdr3_aa: CASSLEWAGRGETQYF; cdr3_nt: TGTGCCAGCAGTTTAGAGTGGGCGGGGCGCGGGGAGACCCAGTACTTC
v_call: TRBV12-3/TRBV12-4; clone_size: NA; d_call: NA; j_call: TRBJ1-2; cdr3_aa: CAVQGGVRSYGYTF; cdr3_nt: TGTGCCGTCCAGGGAGGGGTTCGAAGCTATGGCTACACCTTC
v_call: TRBV14; clone_size: NA; d_call: TRBD2; j_call: TRBJ2-7; cdr3_aa: CASSPGSTSVAYEQYF; cdr3_nt: TGTGCCAGCAGTCCTGGATCCACTAGCGTGGCCTACGAGCAGTACTTC
v_call: TRBV3-1; clone_size: once; d_call: TRBD1; j_call: TRBJ1-1; cdr3_aa: CASSRDREAPNTEAFF; cdr3_nt: TGTGCCAGCAGCCGAGACAGGGAGGCCCCGAACACTGAAGCTTTCTTT
v_call: TRBV7-2; clone_size: many; d_call: NA; j_call: TRBJ1-6; cdr3_aa: CASSLFRVLGSPLHF; cdr3_nt: TGTGCCAGCAGCTTATTCCGGGTTCTCGGTTCACCCCTCCACTTT
v_call: TRBV2; clone_size: NA; d_call: NA; j_call: TRBJ1-1; cdr3_aa: CAYSPLNTEAFF; cdr3_nt: TGTGCTTACTCCCCTTTGAACACTGAAGCTTTCTTT
v_call: TRBV28; clone_size: NA; d_call: NA; j_call: TRBJ1-1; cdr3_aa: CASSWGFTEAFF; cdr3_nt: TGTGCCAGCAGCTGGGGATTCACTGAAGCTTTCTTT
v_call: TRBV6-2/TRBV6-3; clone_size: NA; d_call: NA; j_call: TRBJ1-2; cdr3_aa: CASSPRSEIRTYNYGYTF; cdr3_nt: TGTGCCAGCAGTCCTCGTTCGGAGATACGCACCTATAACTATGGCTACACCTTC
v_call: TRBV28; clone_size: NA; d_call: TRBD1; j_call: TRBJ1-2; cdr3_aa: CASHSTGGAYGYTF; cdr3_nt: TGTGCCAGTCACTCAACAGGGGGCGCTTATGGCTACACCTTC
v_call: TRBV4-1; clone_size: NA; d_call: NA; j_call: TRBJ1-2; cdr3_aa: CASSQGPEGVRSGYTF; cdr3_nt: TGCGCCAGCAGCCAAGGACCCGAGGGGGTGAGGAGTGGCTACACCTTC
v_call: TRBV7-6; clone_size: NA; d_call: TRBD2; j_call: TRBJ2-1; cdr3_aa: CASSRGGPGVNEQFF; cdr3_nt: TGTGCCAGCAGCAGGGGAGGGCCGGGGGTGAATGAGCAGTTCTTC
v_call: TRBV7-2; clone_size: many; d_call: TRBD1; j_call: TRBJ1-5; cdr3_aa: CASSYTGTVNQPQHF; cdr3_nt: TGTGCCAGCAGCTACACCGGGACAGTAAATCAGCCCCAGCATTTT
v_call: TRBV11-2; clone_size: NA; d_call: NA; j_call: TRBJ1-6; cdr3_aa: CASSLAGRSPLHF; cdr3_nt: TGTGCCAGCAGCTTAGCAGGGCGGTCACCCCTCCACTTT
v_call: TRBV7-2; clone_size: many; d_call: TRBD2; j_call: TRBJ2-1; cdr3_aa: CASSTLAGSYNEQFF; cdr3_nt: TGTGCCAGCAGCACACTAGCGGGCTCCTACAATGAGCAGTTCTTC
v_call: TRBV19; clone_size: NA; d_call: NA; j_call: TRBJ1-1; cdr3_aa: CASSIGAVGNTEAFF; cdr3_nt: TGTGCCAGTAGTATAGGGGCAGTTGGGAACACTGAAGCTTTCTTT
v_call: TRBV12-3/TRBV12-4; clone_size: NA; d_call: NA; j_call: TRBJ2-1; cdr3_aa: CASSLGAGRDNEQFF; cdr3_nt: TGTGCCAGCAGTTTAGGTGCGGGAAGGGACAATGAGCAGTTCTTC
v_call: TRBV6-1; clone_size: few; d_call: NA; j_call: TRBJ2-5; cdr3_aa: CASGKETQYF; cdr3_nt: TGTGCCAGCGGTAAAGAAACCCAGTACTTC
v_call: TRBV6-2/TRBV6-3; clone_size: few; d_call: NA; j_call: TRBJ1-2; cdr3_aa: CASSLDQGTNYGYTF; cdr3_nt: TGTGCCAGCAGTTTAGACCAGGGGACAAACTATGGCTACACCTTC
v_call: TRBV12-3/TRBV12-4; clone_size: NA; d_call: TRBD1; j_call: TRBJ1-1; cdr3_aa: CASSPTDRAWSEAFF; cdr3_nt: TGTGCCAGCAGTCCTACGGACAGGGCATGGTCTGAAGCTTTCTTT
v_call: TRBV5-8; clone_size: NA; d_call: TRBD2; j_call: TRBJ2-1; cdr3_aa: CASSPGGLAGAYNEQFF; cdr3_nt: TGTGCCAGCAGCCCTGGAGGGCTAGCGGGAGCCTACAATGAGCAGTTCTTC
v_call: TRBV28; clone_size: NA; d_call: NA; j_call: TRBJ2-1; cdr3_aa: CASSSRSTTGDEQFF; cdr3_nt: TGTGCCAGCAGTTCCCGCTCCACGACGGGGGATGAGCAGTTCTTC
v_call: TRBV28; clone_size: NA; d_call: NA; j_call: TRBJ1-6; cdr3_aa: CASSFRNSNSPLHF; cdr3_nt: TGTGCCAGCAGTTTTAGGAACAGTAATTCACCCCTCCACTTT
v_call: TRBV12-3/TRBV12-4; clone_size: many; d_call: NA; j_call: TRBJ2-3; cdr3_aa: CASSPRDGTDTQYF; cdr3_nt: TGTGCCAGCAGCCCCCGGGACGGCACAGATACGCAGTATTTT
v_call: TRBV7-2; clone_size: many; d_call: NA; j_call: TRBJ2-2; cdr3_aa: CASSPRTGELFF; cdr3_nt: TGTGCCAGCAGCCCGCGAACGGGGGAGCTGTTTTTT
v_call: TRBV7-2; clone_size: many; d_call: TRBD1; j_call: TRBJ1-3; cdr3_aa: CASSPSTGGSGNTIYF; cdr3_nt: TGTGCCAGCAGCCCATCGACAGGGGGCTCTGGAAACACCATATATTTT
v_call: TRBV28; clone_size: NA; d_call: NA; j_call: TRBJ1-3; cdr3_aa: CASSLVGGSFGNTIYF; cdr3_nt: TGTGCCAGCAGTTTGGTAGGGGGAAGTTTCGGAAACACCATATATTTT
v_call: TRBV29-1; clone_size: once; d_call: TRBD1; j_call: TRBJ1-5; cdr3_aa: CSVEGQGVGQPQHF; cdr3_nt: TGCAGCGTTGAGGGACAGGGGGTTGGGCAGCCCCAGCATTTT
v_call: TRBV7-6; clone_size: many; d_call: NA; j_call: TRBJ1-5; cdr3_aa: CASSLDAYGERSNQPQHF; cdr3_nt: TGTGCCAGCAGCTTAGATGCCTATGGGGAAAGAAGCAATCAGCCCCAGCATTTT
v_call: TRBV10-3; clone_size: NA; d_call: NA; j_call: TRBJ2-1; cdr3_aa: CAISEGHFEFF; cdr3_nt: TGTGCCATCAGTGAGGGTCATTTTGAGTTCTTC
v_call: TRBV7-8; clone_size: NA; d_call: NA; j_call: TRBJ1-1; cdr3_aa: CASSLPGDTEAFF; cdr3_nt: TGTGCCAGCAGCTTACCAGGGGATACTGAAGCTTTCTTT